These 6 T cell receptor beta chains came from one sample sequenced in a study of blood T cell repertoires in COVID-19. Some clones are missing from TCRdb's copy, which holds only in-frame ones; the method was immunoSEQ multiplex PCR. The sample has about 21,000 clones; 87% are singletons. The sample taken for sequencing was peripheral blood. The receptors were sampled from a human donor with active COVID-19. The donor label of this sample is uncertain.

This clone is labeled as medium-sized. V and J are TRBV3-1 (or the pseudogene TRBV3-2) and TRBJ1-5; D ambiguous. From germline, CDR1 is LGHDT and CDR2 YNNKEL (reference sequence). CDR3 length: 17 amino acids. Trimming took 1 base from V and 1 from J, leaving 14 bases between them. The CDR3 sequence is CASSQAIIPGSNQPQHF. As DNA, the CDR3 is TGTGCCAGCAGCCAAGCCATTATACCAGGAAGCAATCAGCCCCAGCATTTT.

This clone was seen more than once but under ten times. The chain links TRBV7-9 to TRBJ2-7; the D gene is possibly TRBD1 (6 bases). Trimming pared 0 bases from V and 7 bases from J, leaving 7 bases between. CDR1 and CDR2 (germline): SEHNR, FQNEAQ (reference sequence). The CDR3 has 12 residues. CDR3 loop: CASSLATGEQYF. The CDR3 nucleotides are TGTGCCAGCAGCTTAGCAACAGGGGAGCAGTACTTC.

The table lists this clone with a few counts. This sequence joins TRBV6-1 and TRBJ1-5; D is unclear. The ends were cut back, 2 bases at V and 4 bases at J, with 9 bases in the middle. CDR1 MNHNS and CDR2 SASEGT come from the germline V gene. The CDR3 covers 14 residues. The CDR3 is CASSESGVNQPQHF. CDR3 in DNA: TGTGCCAGCAGTGAATCCGGTGTAAATCAGCCCCAGCATTTT.

The chain recombines TRBV18 with TRBJ2-5; 9 bases agree with TRBD1. Germline trimming cut 4 bases from V and 5 bases from J; bases unmatched to any gene: 8. The CDR3 consists of 15 residues. CDR1 is KGHSH, CDR2 LQKENI, per germline. CDR3 DNA: TGTGCCAGCTCACAGAGGACAGGGGTGCGGGAGACCCAGTACTTC. Translation gives CASSQRTGVRETQYF.

The chain couples TRBV28 to TRBJ2-5; D possibly corresponds to TRBD2 (5 bases). Trimming shortened V by 4 bases and J by 5 bases, and 17 bases separated the two germline ends. Germline V CDR1 and CDR2: MDHEN, SYDVKM. This CDR3 is 15 amino acids long. CDR3 nucleotides: TGTGCCAGCAGTTCTGCCGGTGAGGGAGACGAGACCCAGTACTTC. Its protein is CASSSAGEGDETQYF.

The chain carries TRBV27 and TRBJ1-2; 7 bases are shared with TRBD1. The length of the CDR3 is 14 residues. The V and J ends lost 4 bases and 7 bases, in that order; junction bases with no gene match: 9. Germline loops: CDR1 MNHEY, CDR2 SMNVEV (reference sequence). The CDR3 protein is CASSSTGQSGGYTF. The DNA for the CDR3 is TGTGCCAGCAGTTCCACGGGACAGAGCGGTGGCTACACCTTC.